This is a list of T cell receptor beta chains from one sample in a study of radiotherapy plus CTLA-4 blockade in lung cancer. The data were produced by immunoSEQ multiplex PCR, yet TCRdb's version contains in-frame clones alone and is incomplete. The top ten clones hold 13% to 15% of a sample with 81,000 or so clones, around 86% of them seen once. Here the sequenced sample was peripheral blood, taken from a patient treated with radiotherapy plus ipilimumab. The receptor set was obtained from a human donor with non-small cell lung cancer that progressed on radiotherapy plus ipilimumab. CDR3s include the opening cysteine and the closing phenylalanine or tryptophan. D genes are given only for firm matches. Expanded clones are given a class, and other clones once, few, many or no size at all.

TRBD1	-	TRBV7-9	TRBJ1-1	CASTPRRGLEAFF	TGTGCCAGCACCCCCCGTAGGGGGCTTGAAGCTTTCTTT
-	few	TRBV6-5	TRBJ1-1	CASRGRMNTEAFF	TGTGCCAGCAGGGGACGGATGAACACTGAAGCTTTCTTT
TRBD1	-	TRBV4-2	TRBJ2-2	CASSQHTGVATGELFF	TGTGCCAGCAGCCAACATACAGGGGTGGCCACCGGGGAGCTGTTTTTT
TRBD1	-	TRBV2	TRBJ1-4	CASSVGGQRNEKLFF	TGTGCCAGCAGTGTGGGGGGACAGAGGAATGAAAAACTGTTTTTT
-	-	TRBV25-1	TRBJ2-5	CASSDPARLETQYF	TGTGCCAGCAGTGATCCGGCCAGACTAGAGACCCAGTACTTC
-	-	TRBV28	TRBJ1-5	CASSLGSLAGDPSNQPQHF	TGTGCCAGCAGTTTAGGGTCCCTTGCCGGGGATCCGAGCAATCAGCCCCAGCATTTT
TRBD2	-	TRBV7-2	TRBJ2-3	CASSARLAGGADTQYF	TGTGCCAGCAGCGCCCGACTAGCGGGGGGAGCAGATACGCAGTATTTT
-	-	TRBV2	TRBJ2-5	CASSEEGLQETQYF	TGTGCCAGCAGTGAAGAGGGCCTCCAAGAGACCCAGTACTTC
TRBD1	-	TRBV18	TRBJ2-3	CASSPLTGPGTDTQYF	TGTGCCAGCTCACCCCTGACAGGGCCAGGCACAGATACGCAGTATTTT
TRBD1	-	TRBV2	TRBJ1-6	CASPNGTVNSPLHF	TGTGCCAGCCCTAACGGGACAGTTAATTCACCCCTCCACTTT
-	-	TRBV25-1	TRBJ2-1	CASSDVGPKGVTYNEQFF	TGTGCCAGCAGTGATGTTGGACCCAAAGGCGTAACCTACAATGAGCAGTTCTTC
-	-	TRBV28	TRBJ1-1	CASSSWTEAFF	TGTGCCAGCAGTTCGTGGACTGAAGCTTTCTTT
-	-	TRBV21-1	TRBJ1-5	CASSTLMAGGQGPYQPQHF	TGTGCCAGCAGCACTCTTATGGCAGGTGGACAGGGACCGTATCAGCCCCAGCATTTT
-	-	TRBV19	TRBJ1-2	CASLEGGLSGYTF	TGTGCCAGTCTGGAGGGGGGTCTGAGCGGCTACACCTTC
-	-	TRBV2	TRBJ2-7	CASSSGHEGEQYF	TGTGCCAGCAGTTCGGGACATGAAGGCGAGCAGTACTTC
-	few	TRBV19	TRBJ2-7	CASSIYGGAYEQYF	TGTGCCAGTAGTATTTATGGGGGAGCCTACGAGCAGTACTTC
TRBD2	few	TRBV11-3	TRBJ2-3	CASSPTRGLAGAGTDTQYF	TGTGCCAGCAGCCCGACGAGGGGACTAGCGGGAGCAGGCACAGATACGCAGTATTTT
-	-	TRBV12-5	TRBJ2-5	CASGLAGGETQYF	TGTGCTAGTGGTTTGGCAGGGGGGGAGACCCAGTACTTC
-	few	TRBV9	TRBJ2-7	CASSPSGLTFSYEQYF	TGTGCCAGCAGCCCTTCCGGACTCACTTTCTCCTACGAGCAGTACTTC
TRBD1	-	TRBV30	TRBJ1-1	CAWRGQGNAEAFF	TGTGCCTGGAGAGGACAGGGGAATGCTGAAGCTTTCTTT
-	-	TRBV4-2	TRBJ1-5	CASSQITGSDQPQHF	TGTGCCAGCAGCCAAATAACAGGGTCGGATCAGCCCCAGCATTTT
TRBD2	-	TRBV7-9	TRBJ2-5	CASSLPTGGGSETQYF	TGTGCCAGCAGCCTCCCGACTGGCGGGGGGTCAGAGACCCAGTACTTC
-	-	TRBV30	TRBJ2-3	CAWSLHPDTQYF	TGTGCCTGGAGTTTGCACCCAGATACGCAGTATTTT
-	-	TRBV11-3	TRBJ2-3	CASSKKTDTQYF	TGTGCCAGCAGCAAGAAAACAGATACGCAGTATTTT
TRBD2	-	TRBV7-3	TRBJ2-2	CASSLTGTSGLTGELFF	TGTGCCAGCAGCTTAACGGGGACTAGCGGACTCACCGGGGAGCTGTTTTTT
TRBD2	-	TRBV7-2	TRBJ2-1	CASSLAVTSGSGEQFF	TGTGCCAGCAGCTTAGCAGTGACTAGCGGGAGCGGTGAGCAGTTCTTC